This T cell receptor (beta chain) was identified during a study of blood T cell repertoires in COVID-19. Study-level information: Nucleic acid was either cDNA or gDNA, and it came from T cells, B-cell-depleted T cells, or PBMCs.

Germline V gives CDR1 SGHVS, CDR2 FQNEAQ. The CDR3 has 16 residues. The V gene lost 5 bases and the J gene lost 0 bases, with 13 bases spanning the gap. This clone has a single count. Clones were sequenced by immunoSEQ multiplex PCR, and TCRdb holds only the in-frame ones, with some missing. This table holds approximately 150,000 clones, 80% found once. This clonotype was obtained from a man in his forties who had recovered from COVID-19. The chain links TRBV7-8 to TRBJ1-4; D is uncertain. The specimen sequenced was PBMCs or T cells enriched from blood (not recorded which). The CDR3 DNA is TGTGCCAGCAGCGTTGCTGACACCTCAACTAATGAAAAACTGTTTTTT. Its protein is CASSVADTSTNEKLFF.